A selection of T cell receptor beta chains follows, all from one sample in a study of OX40 agonist ivuxolimab in advanced cancers. Data came from immunoSEQ multiplex PCR; TCRdb stores just in-frame clones and leaves some out. The table lists fewer than 35,000 clones, 89% of them singletons. The sample was CD4+ or CD8+ T cells sorted from blood, taken in a trial of the OX40 agonist ivuxolimab. These receptors were collected from an adult with an advanced solid tumor such as melanoma, head and neck, liver or kidney cancer. The CDR3 runs from the conserved cysteine through the conserved F or W. A D gene is named only where the DNA matches it firmly. Rows give clone size only sometimes, using once, few, many, or a class for an expanded clone.

D gene: NA
V gene: TRBV14
J gene: TRBJ2-7
clone size: NA
CDR3 protein: CASSQDLRRRYEQYF
CDR3 DNA: TGTGCCAGCAGCCAAGATCTTCGTCGCCGCTACGAGCAGTACTTC

D gene: TRBD2
V gene: TRBV7-2
J gene: TRBJ2-2
clone size: NA
CDR3 protein: CASSFPGTSGGGTGELFF
CDR3 DNA: TGTGCCAGCAGCTTTCCCGGGACTAGCGGGGGAGGCACCGGGGAGCTGTTTTTT

D gene: TRBD2
V gene: TRBV11-2
J gene: TRBJ2-3
clone size: NA
CDR3 protein: CASSLDRIGLAGTDTQYF
CDR3 DNA: TGTGCCAGCAGCTTAGATCGAATCGGACTAGCGGGCACAGATACGCAGTATTTT

D gene: NA
V gene: TRBV5-8
J gene: TRBJ2-1
clone size: NA
CDR3 protein: CASSKRTIYNEQFF
CDR3 DNA: TGTGCCAGCAGCAAACGGACTATATACAATGAGCAGTTCTTC

D gene: TRBD1
V gene: TRBV19
J gene: TRBJ2-7
clone size: NA
CDR3 protein: CASKRTGTLQSYEQYF
CDR3 DNA: TGTGCCAGTAAGAGGACAGGGACCCTCCAAAGCTACGAGCAGTACTTC

D gene: TRBD1
V gene: TRBV27
J gene: TRBJ1-2
clone size: NA
CDR3 protein: CASSTTGVANYGYTF
CDR3 DNA: TGTGCCAGCAGCACTACAGGGGTAGCTAACTATGGCTACACCTTC

D gene: TRBD1
V gene: TRBV11-2
J gene: TRBJ2-7
clone size: NA
CDR3 protein: CASSLQSDMNRGKVREQYF
CDR3 DNA: TGTGCCAGCAGCTTACAGTCTGATATGAACAGGGGAAAGGTTCGGGAGCAGTACTTC

D gene: TRBD1
V gene: TRBV30
J gene: TRBJ1-3
clone size: NA
CDR3 protein: CAWSVNRGRGSGNTIYF
CDR3 DNA: TGTGCCTGGAGTGTGAACAGGGGCCGTGGCTCTGGAAACACCATATATTTT

D gene: TRBD1
V gene: TRBV15
J gene: TRBJ1-4
clone size: NA
CDR3 protein: CATSRSRGNEKLFF
CDR3 DNA: TGTGCCACCAGCAGAAGCAGGGGGAATGAAAAACTGTTTTTT

D gene: TRBD1
V gene: TRBV18
J gene: TRBJ2-7
clone size: NA
CDR3 protein: CASSPRDSSYEQYF
CDR3 DNA: TGTGCCAGCTCACCTCGGGACAGCTCCTACGAGCAGTACTTC

D gene: TRBD2
V gene: TRBV7-3
J gene: TRBJ2-3
clone size: NA
CDR3 protein: CASSPDQLAVRPGTQYF
CDR3 DNA: TGTGCCAGCAGCCCGGACCAACTAGCGGTCCGCCCCGGCACGCAGTATTTT

D gene: NA
V gene: TRBV7-7
J gene: TRBJ2-4
clone size: NA
CDR3 protein: CASSPPEAPPKNIQYF
CDR3 DNA: TGTGCCAGCAGCCCCCCTGAGGCCCCACCCAAAAACATTCAGTACTTC

D gene: NA
V gene: TRBV11-2
J gene: TRBJ1-1
clone size: NA
CDR3 protein: CASSPRGEAFF
CDR3 DNA: TGTGCCAGCAGCCCCCGGGGTGAAGCTTTCTTT

D gene: NA
V gene: TRBV9
J gene: TRBJ2-7
clone size: once
CDR3 protein: CASSPRWGIAYEQYF
CDR3 DNA: TGTGCCAGCAGCCCCCGATGGGGGATTGCCTACGAGCAGTACTTC

D gene: TRBD1
V gene: TRBV7-9
J gene: TRBJ1-5
clone size: NA
CDR3 protein: CASTGGQFDGNQPQHF
CDR3 DNA: TGTGCCAGCACCGGGGGACAGTTTGATGGCAATCAGCCCCAGCATTTT

D gene: TRBD2
V gene: TRBV7-3
J gene: TRBJ2-6
clone size: NA
CDR3 protein: CASSAASGRSGGANVLTF
CDR3 DNA: TGTGCCAGCTCCGCGGCCAGCGGGAGATCGGGTGGGGCCAACGTCCTGACTTTC